The clone carrying this TCR beta chain was seen at least ten times. What it recognizes is unknown. Construction of TCR beta libraries was performed using quantitative 5'-RACE with molecular barcodes. TCRdb re-analysed the 5' RACE reads in MiXCR, keeping a single row per CDR3 protein. The sample lists 150,000 to 200,000 distinct CDR3 sequences; 10% to 15% were seen once. This sample is drawn from a study of CD8 T cells in ankylosing spondylitis. General study results and limits: Reports of some motif variants in reactive arthritis synovial fluid and blood predate this one. Disease-linked clones reportedly concentrated significantly in matched ankylosing spondylitis synovial fluid.

V shed 1 base and J 8 bases; nucleotides not matched to a gene: 5. The length of the CDR3 is 14 residues. The source material was blood, either unsorted or a sorted T cell fraction (not recorded which). The chain recombines TRBV12-3 or TRBV12-4 with TRBJ2-7, with TRBD1 matching over 10 bases. This TCR was recovered from a female donor with ankylosing spondylitis or in good health (not recorded which). The CDR3 protein is CASSLETGQGQQYF. CDR3 nucleotide sequence: TGTGCCAGCAGTTTAGAAACGGGACAGGGGCAGCAGTACTTC.